This entry concerns a single T cell receptor (beta chain). The table came from immunoSEQ multiplex PCR; TCRdb's copy has only in-frame clones and leaves some out. The sample records 90,000 to 150,000 clones, around 80% being singletons. The sample originates from a study of blood T cell repertoires in COVID-19. At the level of the study: Samples came from the United States, Italy and Spain, spanning acute and convalescent COVID-19.

The germline V gene has CDR1 MDHEN and CDR2 SYDVKM. Trimming took off 3 bases at V and 4 bases at J, with 8 bases between the two ends. The CDR3 spans 13 residues. Sequenced input: peripheral blood. The origin of this receptor is a woman older than 75 with acute or convalescent COVID-19. The J gene is TRBJ2-3, the V gene TRBV28; possible D gene TRBD2, 6 bases. CDR3 bases: TGTGCCAGCAGTTTCGGGGGTGCAGATACGCAGTATTTT. It codes for CASSFGGADTQYF. The full variable domain, rest sourced from reference TRBV28 and TRBJ2-3, is DVKVTQSSRYLVKRTGEKVFLECVQDMDHENMFWYRQDPGLGLRLIYFSYDVKMKEKGDIPEGYSVSREKKERFSLILESASTNQTSMYLCASSFGGADTQYFGPGTRLTVL.